One sample yielded the 31 T cell receptor beta chains listed below, sequenced in a study of CXCR3-negative and CXCR3-positive naive CD8 T cells. The libraries of TRB cDNA were prepared using 5' RACE with UMI labels. For each CDR3 protein, TCRdb gives one entry from its re-call of the 5' RACE reads, without DNA. Its clone listing holds 75,000 to 100,000 distinct CDR3 sequences. The sequencing sample was made of naive CXCR3- CD8+ T cells from blood. The subset: CD45RO-CCR7+CD27+CD95- naive CD8+ T cells lacking CXCR3 (TNR3-). The source is a human donor in good health. Some clones in this sample may be carry-over from other donors' samples.

The chain uses TRBV15 and TRBJ1-6; without DNA, the TCRdb call of TRBD1 cannot be checked. The CDR3 consists of 14 residues. Germline CDR1 and CDR2: LNHNV and YYDKDF (reference sequence). The CDR3 spells CATSRDRGYSPLHF.

This chain connects TRBV19 to TRBJ1-2; the TRBD1 assignment by TCRdb is unverifiable without DNA. The CDR3 consists of 16 residues. Germline V gene sequence: CDR1 LNHDA, CDR2 SQIVND (reference sequence). The CDR3 protein is CASSYRGSGTNYGYTF.

The chain joins TRBV12-3 or TRBV12-4 to TRBJ2-5; the TCRdb call, TRBD2, lacks DNA for checking. CDR3 length: 16 residues. The CDR3 region is CASGPGAGGQQETQYF.

The rearrangement links TRBV4-1 to TRBJ2-7; the D gene TCRdb calls, TRBD1, cannot be checked with no DNA. The CDR3 totals 15 residues. CDR1 and CDR2 (germline): MGHRA, YSYEKL. This CDR3 is CASSQGVGTAYEQYF.

The V gene is TRBV12-3 or TRBV12-4, the J gene TRBJ2-5; the D call of TRBD2 rests on TCRdb alone, since no DNA is present to check it. The CDR3 has 13 amino acids. CDR3 in amino acids: CASSYEREFTQYF.

The chain links TRBV20-1 to TRBJ2-7; the TCRdb call, TRBD1, lacks DNA for checking. Germline V gene data show CDR1 as DFQATT and CDR2 as SNEGSKA (reference sequence). The CDR3 length is 16 residues. This chain's CDR3 is CSARDIGQGITYEQYF.

V and J are TRBV27 and TRBJ2-7. Germline values: CDR1 MNHEY, CDR2 SMNVEV (reference sequence). The CDR3 is made up of 14 amino acids. The chain's CDR3 is CASSLSHASYEQYF.

The rearrangement joins TRBV5-5 to TRBJ2-7; TCRdb's D gene call, TRBD1, goes unchecked for lack of DNA. The CDR3 sequence is 12 residues long. Germline values: CDR1 SGHKS, CDR2 YYEKEE (reference sequence). The CDR3 here is CASSFSGDEQYF.

The chain couples TRBV28 to TRBJ2-7; TCRdb calls TRBD1, which cannot be checked without DNA. From germline, CDR1 is MDHEN and CDR2 SYDVKM. The CDR3 spans 15 residues. CDR3 amino acids: CASSGGWTGPYEQYF.

The chain recombines TRBV14 with TRBJ2-7; lacking DNA, the TRBD1 call made by TCRdb goes unchecked. This CDR3 is built from 14 residues. Germline CDR1 reads SGHDN; CDR2 reads FVKESK. The CDR3 protein is CASSQTGYSYEQYF.

J is TRBJ1-2 and V is TRBV27; TCRdb selects TRBD1, and the lack of DNA leaves this call unchecked. Germline loops: CDR1 MNHEY, CDR2 SMNVEV (reference sequence). There are 14 residues in the CDR3. CDR3 sequence reads: CAGSLAPGVYGYTF.

The CDR3 is CSVETTSGAVEQFF. The rearrangement uses TRBV29-1 and TRBJ2-1; checking the TCRdb D call of TRBD2 is not possible without DNA. From germline, CDR1 is SQVTM and CDR2 ANQGSEA. CDR3 length equals 14 residues.

The chain has TRBV18 and TRBJ2-7; the TCRdb D gene call, TRBD1, has no DNA to confirm it. This CDR3 region has 14 residues. Germline-derived CDR1 and CDR2 are KGHSH and LQKENI. The CDR3: CASSPERGLDEQYF.

The gene calls are TRBV29-1 and TRBJ1-2; the TRBD1 assignment by TCRdb is unverifiable without DNA. The germline CDR1 and CDR2 sequences are SQVTM and ANQGSEA. The CDR3 contains 11 residues. The CDR3 spells CSAEDAQGTIF.

The rearrangement joins TRBV11-2 to TRBJ2-1; TCRdb picks TRBD1, but there is no DNA to check that call. Germline V gene lookup returns CDR1 SGHAT and CDR2 FQNNGV. CDR3 length equals 17 residues. CDR3 protein: CASSTQKTGGRYGEQFF.

V and J are TRBV5-1 and TRBJ2-5; TCRdb calls TRBD2, which cannot be checked without DNA. Germline assignment: CDR1 SGHRS and CDR2 YFSETQ. This CDR3 spans 15 amino acids. This CDR3 reads CASSRSGRARETQYF.

The V and J genes are TRBV7-6 and TRBJ2-4; TCRdb calls TRBD2, which cannot be checked without DNA. This CDR3 is 13 amino acids long. Per germline, CDR1 SGHVS and CDR2 FNYEAQ. CDR3 sequence: CASSLTGGDIQYF.

The chain joins TRBV9 to TRBJ2-1; the TCRdb call, TRBD2, lacks DNA for checking. This CDR3 has 13 amino acids. CDR1 and CDR2 (germline): SGDLS, YYNGEE. CDR3 region: CASSGGLVYEQFF.

The chain employs TRBV29-1 and TRBJ1-2; TCRdb returns TRBD1, unconfirmable since there is no DNA. The germline V gene has CDR1 SQVTM and CDR2 ANQGSEA. The length of the CDR3 is 14 residues. This CDR3 is CSVAPGQGTYGYTF. Looking up the rest from reference TRBV29-1 and TRBJ1-2 gives the full variable domain: SAVISQKPSRDICQRGTSLTIQCQVDSQVTMMFWYRQQPGQSLTLIATANQGSEATYESGFVIDKFPISRPNLTFSTLTVSNMSPEDSSIYLCSVAPGQGTYGYTFGSGTRLTVV.

The V call is TRBV6-1, the J call TRBJ2-2; TCRdb's assignment of TRBD1 cannot be checked, as there is no DNA. CDR1 and CDR2 from the germline V gene are MNHNS and SASEGT. The CDR3 is 17 residues long. The chain's CDR3 is CASSEWGRTLNTGELFF.

The CDR3 reads CASSLEDRGGNQPQHF. The chain combines TRBV4-2 with TRBJ1-5. Germline lookup yields CDR1 LGHNA and CDR2 YNFKEQ. The length of the CDR3 is 16 residues.

The J gene is TRBJ2-1, the V gene TRBV15; TCRdb picks TRBD2, but there is no DNA to check that call. The CDR3 has 16 residues. Germline loops: CDR1 LNHNV, CDR2 YYDKDF (reference sequence). The CDR3 region is CATSRDKAGGWNEQFF.

The chain uses TRBV13 and TRBJ2-7; the TCRdb D gene call, TRBD2, has no DNA to confirm it. This CDR3 contains 15 residues. The germline V gene has CDR1 PRHDT and CDR2 FYEKMQ (reference sequence). The CDR3 spells CASSPRTSGGYEQYF.

The gene calls are TRBV9 and TRBJ1-2; as DNA is missing, the TRBD1 call by TCRdb cannot be tested. Per germline, CDR1 SGDLS and CDR2 YYNGEE. The CDR3 totals 16 residues. CDR3 in amino acids: CASSPRTGRLNYGYTF.

This rearrangement joins TRBV5-6 to TRBJ2-3; TCRdb returns TRBD2, unconfirmable since there is no DNA. CDR1 SGHDT and CDR2 YYEEEE come from the germline V gene. The length of the CDR3 is 16 residues. The CDR3 sequence is CASSLAGLGAPDTQYF.

Here the CDR3 reads CASSLSGGPETQYF. J is TRBJ2-5 and V is TRBV6-5; TCRdb's D gene call, TRBD2, goes unchecked for lack of DNA. CDR1 is MNHEY, CDR2 SVGAGI, per germline. The CDR3 runs to 14 residues.

The V and J genes are TRBV13 and TRBJ2-1. Germline V gene lookup returns CDR1 PRHDT and CDR2 FYEKMQ (reference sequence). The CDR3 loop spans 13 amino acids. CDR3 sequence: CASSPSSDHEQFF. Complete variable domain (other parts from reference TRBV13 and TRBJ2-1): AAGVIQSPRHLIKEKRETATLKCYPIPRHDTVYWYQQGPGQDPQFLISFYEKMQSDKGSIPDRFSAQQFSDYHSELNMSSLELGDSALYFCASSPSSDHEQFFGPGTRLTVL.

This chain connects TRBV6-2 or TRBV6-3 to TRBJ2-7. This CDR3 comprises 13 residues. Germline V gives CDR1 MNHEY, CDR2 SVGEGT. The CDR3 spells CASRPGWVPEQYF.

The CDR3 region is CASSLVASGGYNEQFF. The chain is built from TRBV5-1 and TRBJ2-1; TCRdb picks TRBD2, but there is no DNA to check that call. Per germline, CDR1 SGHRS and CDR2 YFSETQ. The CDR3 is made up of 16 amino acids.

This chain connects TRBV6-6 to TRBJ1-1. Germline CDR1 and CDR2: MNHNY and SVGAGI (reference sequence). The CDR3 has 14 amino acids. The CDR3 spells CASEQRSEGTEAFF.

The chain uses TRBV7-8 and TRBJ2-7; as DNA is missing, the TRBD2 call by TCRdb cannot be tested. Germline lookup yields CDR1 SGHVS and CDR2 FQNEAQ. The CDR3 extends over 16 amino acids. The CDR3 here is CASSLAGGRATYEQYF.